This T cell receptor (beta chain) was sequenced in a study of OX40 agonist ivuxolimab in advanced cancers. Study as a whole: Treatment of patients was with ivuxolimab, an agonistic anti-OX40 (CD134) antibody.

Germline CDR1 LNHDA, CDR2 SQIVND (reference sequence). The CDR3 is 13 amino acids. Trimming took 5 bases from V and 0 from J, leaving 8 bases between them. Profiling relied on immunoSEQ multiplex PCR, and the TCRdb table lists in-frame clones only, not all of them. The table shows about 36,000 clones, with 65% to 85% occurring only once. The receptor comes from an adult with an advanced solid tumor such as melanoma, head and neck, liver or kidney cancer. The material was CD4+ or CD8+ T cells sorted from blood, obtained in a trial of the OX40 agonist ivuxolimab. This chain links TRBV19 with TRBJ2-7, with D hard to call. The CDR3 DNA sequence: TGTGCCAGTAGTCTACAGCACTCCTACGAGCAGTACTTC. It encodes CASSLQHSYEQYF.